Listed below are T cell receptor beta chains from one sample, sequenced in a study of long-term antiretroviral therapy in people with HIV. This table comes from immunoSEQ multiplex PCR, and its TCRdb copy is limited to in-frame clones, with some not included. The sample records about 28,000 clones, 95% being singletons. Sequencing was performed on unsorted PBMCs, taken 5.3 years after starting antiretroviral therapy. The receptors were gathered from a man aged 50-60 years with HIV. The CDR3 runs from the conserved cysteine through the conserved F or W. Fields, in order: CDR3 length, V gene, D gene, J gene, clone size, CDR3 DNA, CDR3 protein. D genes are given only for firm matches. Size tells how often a clone was seen (once, few, many) or the class of an expanded clone, and some rows leave it out.

>17|TRBV4-3|-|TRBJ2-4|-
TGCGCCAGCAGCCAAGATCCTCCGCGGGCGGCCGGGAACATTCAGTACTTC
CASSQDPPRAAGNIQYF
>11|TRBV19|-|TRBJ2-3|-
TGTGCCAGTAGTGAGGGAATGACGCAGTATTTT
CASSEGMTQYF
>12|TRBV11-2|-|TRBJ2-7|-
TGTGCCAGCGGGGTGGTAGGATACGAGCAGTACTTC
CASGVVGYEQYF
>15|TRBV7-2|-|TRBJ1-4|-
TGTGCCAGCAGCTTAGTCGGAGGGCAAGATGAAAAACTGTTTTTT
CASSLVGGQDEKLFF
>14|TRBV6-6|-|TRBJ2-1|-
TGTGCCACGACGCCTGGACTCGAATACAATGAGCAGTTCTTC
CATTPGLEYNEQFF
>16|TRBV15|-|TRBJ2-7|-
TGTGCCACCAGCAGGAGGGGGGGACCGAATCAGTACGAGCAGTACTTC
CATSRRGGPNQYEQYF
>15|TRBV6-1|-|TRBJ1-5|-
TGTGCCAGCAGGTCGACAGCGGATAGCAATCAGCCCCAGCATTTT
CASRSTADSNQPQHF
>16|TRBV5-1|-|TRBJ2-2|-
TGCGCCAGCAGCCGACAGGCTGCAGGGAACACCGGGGAGCTGTTTTTT
CASSRQAAGNTGELFF
>15|TRBV5-4|-|TRBJ2-3|-
TGTGCCAGCAGCTCCCCGGGACTTGGCACAGATACGCAGTATTTT
CASSSPGLGTDTQYF
>13|TRBV7-3|TRBD1|TRBJ2-3|-
TGTGCCAGCAGCTCGACAGGGGCAGATACGCAGTATTTT
CASSSTGADTQYF
>17|TRBV6-1|-|TRBJ1-6|-
TGTGCCAGCAGTGAACCCACTAGTCCGGGACGTAATTCACCCCTCCACTTT
CASSEPTSPGRNSPLHF
>13|TRBV7-3|-|TRBJ1-1|-
TGTGCCAGCAGCTCAAAGGGGGGGACTGAAGCTTTCTTT
CASSSKGGTEAFF
>12|TRBV29-1|-|TRBJ2-7|-
TGCAGCGTTGTAGTTCAGGGCTACGAGCAGTACTTC
CSVVVQGYEQYF
>14|TRBV7-2|-|TRBJ2-1|-
TGTGCCAGCAGCTTAGAGTTTGCGAGCAATGAGCAGTTCTTC
CASSLEFASNEQFF
>15|TRBV5-1|TRBD2|TRBJ2-3|-
TGCGCCAGCAGCGGCAGCGGGGGGGCCCCAGATACGCAGTATTTT
CASSGSGGAPDTQYF
>12|TRBV15|-|TRBJ1-4|once
TGTGCCACCAGCGGGAACACTGAAAAACTGTTTTTT
CATSGNTEKLFF
>14|TRBV10-3|TRBD1|TRBJ2-7|-
TGTGCCATCAGTCCCGGGACAGGGGGCTACGAGCAGTACTTC
CAISPGTGGYEQYF
>15|TRBV7-2|-|TRBJ1-1|-
TGTGCCAGCAGCCCCGTGTCGGGCTTCGGTACTGAAGCTTTCTTT
CASSPVSGFGTEAFF
>12|TRBV5-6|-|TRBJ2-1|-
TGTGCCAGCAGCTTGGCGCCTAACGAGCAGTTCTTC
CASSLAPNEQFF
>14|TRBV9|-|TRBJ1-3|-
TGTGCCAGCAGCGCTGACAGGCCTGGAAACACCATATATTTT
CASSADRPGNTIYF
>14|TRBV7-2|-|TRBJ1-3|-
TGTGCCAGCAGCGAAGGGTTTTCCGGAAACACCATATATTTT
CASSEGFSGNTIYF
>15|TRBV5-1|TRBD2|TRBJ2-7|-
TGCGCCAGCAGCTTGGAAACTAGCGGGGCCTACGAGCAGTACTTC
CASSLETSGAYEQYF
>15|TRBV13|TRBD2|TRBJ2-3|-
TGTGCCAGCAGCTATAGCGGGGGGGCTGCAAATACGCAGTATTTT
CASSYSGGAANTQYF
>15|TRBV6-6|TRBD2|TRBJ2-7|-
TGTGCCAGCAGTCCCTGGGCTAGCGGGAACTACGAGCAGTACTTC
CASSPWASGNYEQYF
>13|TRBV7-2|-|TRBJ2-1|-
TGTGCCAGCAGCTTAAGAGGGGACAATGAGCAGTTCTTC
CASSLRGDNEQFF
>16|TRBV5-6|-|TRBJ2-2|-
TGTGCCAGCAGCTTGGATGTTCTAGCTGGCACCGGGGAGCTGTTTTTT
CASSLDVLAGTGELFF
>15|TRBV29-1|-|TRBJ1-2|-
TGCAGCGCCTCCTTAGGGGTACAGGGAAGGGAGGGCTACACCTTC
CSASLGVQGREGYTF
>18|TRBV7-8|-|TRBJ1-5|-
TGTGCCAGCAGCTTAGTCGGACCACTAGAAAGGAGCAATCAGCCCCAGCATTTT
CASSLVGPLERSNQPQHF
>14|TRBV6-1|-|TRBJ2-2|once
TGTGCCAGCAGTCCGGGACTGAACACCGGGGAGCTGTTTTTT
CASSPGLNTGELFF
>14|TRBV7-9|TRBD1|TRBJ1-2|-
TGTGCCAGCAGCTTTACGGGACAGGACTATGGCTACACCTTC
CASSFTGQDYGYTF
>13|TRBV29-1|-|TRBJ1-1|-
TGCAGCGTTGACGGGCAGCCGAACACTGAAGCTTTCTTT
CSVDGQPNTEAFF
>16|TRBV19|TRBD1|TRBJ1-1|-
TGTGCCAGTGGAGGGTTGAGGGACAGGGGCACCTCCGAAGCTTTCTTT
CASGGLRDRGTSEAFF
>14|TRBV7-2|-|TRBJ1-3|few
TGTGCCAGCAGCTTAGGAGGGGCTGGAAACACCATATATTTT
CASSLGGAGNTIYF
>14|TRBV9|-|TRBJ2-7|-
TGTGCCAGCAGCGTAGGGGCTGGCTCCTACGAGCAGTACTTC
CASSVGAGSYEQYF
>13|TRBV27|-|TRBJ1-1|-
TGTGCCAGCAGTCCCAAAACGAACACTGAAGCTTTCTTT
CASSPKTNTEAFF
>14|TRBV4-3|-|TRBJ2-2|-
TGCGCCAGCAGCCAAGATGCGGCTTCCGGGGAGCTGTTTTTT
CASSQDAASGELFF
>15|TRBV6-1|TRBD1|TRBJ2-2|-
TGTGCCAGCAGTGCCTTACAGGGGCCCACCGGGGAGCTGTTTTTT
CASSALQGPTGELFF
>18|TRBV4-3|-|TRBJ2-2|-
TGCGCCAGCAGCCAAGAAGCCGGGACTTCCGCGAACACCGGGGAGCTGTTTTTT
CASSQEAGTSANTGELFF
>16|TRBV4-3|-|TRBJ2-1|-
TGCGCCAGCAGCCAAGATCTGCGGGTAACCTACAATGAGCAGTTCTTC
CASSQDLRVTYNEQFF
>14|TRBV27|TRBD1|TRBJ2-7|few
TGTGCCAGCAGTTGGACAGGGCAATACTACGAGCAGTACTTC
CASSWTGQYYEQYF
>15|TRBV29-1|-|TRBJ2-7|-
TGCAGCGTTGAGTTAACAGACTCCGGACCCTACGAGCAGTACTTC
CSVELTDSGPYEQYF
>16|TRBV7-6|TRBD1|TRBJ2-1|-
TGTGCCAGCAGCTTAGCAAGGACAGGACCCTACAATGAGCAGTTCTTC
CASSLARTGPYNEQFF
>15|TRBV5-1|-|TRBJ2-2|-
TGCGCCAGCAGCTTGGCGCCGCAGGGACCTGGGGAGCTGTTTTTT
CASSLAPQGPGELFF
>15|TRBV19|-|TRBJ1-3|-
TGTGCCAGTAGTATTGGACCCTACTCTGGAAACACCATATATTTT
CASSIGPYSGNTIYF
>12|TRBV11-2|-|TRBJ1-4|-
TGTGCCAGCAGCTCCATGGACGAAAAACTGTTTTTT
CASSSMDEKLFF
>15|TRBV30|TRBD1|TRBJ1-6|-
TGTGCCTGGAGTGTTGGGACAGGGGGAAATTCACCCCTCCACTTT
CAWSVGTGGNSPLHF
>14|TRBV30|-|TRBJ1-6|-
TGTACCTGGAGTGTAGGCAACTATAATTCACCCCTCCACTTT
CTWSVGNYNSPLHF
>14|TRBV5-1|-|TRBJ1-4|-
TGCGCCAGCAGCCCCGGGGGATTTGATGAAAAACTGTTTTTT
CASSPGGFDEKLFF
>14|TRBV5-1|-|TRBJ1-1|-
TGCGCCAGCAGCTTGGAAACAGTTAACACTGAAGCTTTCTTT
CASSLETVNTEAFF
>11|TRBV20-1|-|TRBJ1-3|-
TGCAGTGCGGGGAGGGGAAACACCATATATTTT
CSAGRGNTIYF
>13|TRBV6-1|-|TRBJ2-3|-
TGTGCCAGCAGTGATGCTAGCACAGATACGCAGTATTTT
CASSDASTDTQYF
>15|TRBV27|TRBD1|TRBJ1-5|-
TGTGCCAGCAGCTCCGGGACAGGGGGTAATCAGCCCCAGCATTTT
CASSSGTGGNQPQHF
>12|TRBV18|-|TRBJ2-3|-
TGTGCCAGCTCACTAAGTGAAGATACGCAGTATTTT
CASSLSEDTQYF
>16|TRBV28|TRBD2|TRBJ2-7|-
TGTGCCAGCAGTTCCCCACGTTCTAGCGGGACCTACGAGCAGTACTTC
CASSSPRSSGTYEQYF
>13|TRBV2|-|TRBJ2-3|few
TGTGCCAGCAGTGAGGCCGGCACAGATACGCAGTATTTT
CASSEAGTDTQYF
>14|TRBV6-1|-|TRBJ1-1|once
TGTGCCAGCAGTGAAGGACAGGAGAACACTGAAGCTTTCTTT
CASSEGQENTEAFF
>14|TRBV29-1|TRBD2|TRBJ2-3|-
TGCAGCGTTGAAACGGGGGGAGGCACAGATACGCAGTATTTT
CSVETGGGTDTQYF
>15|TRBV5-1|-|TRBJ1-2|-
TGCGCCAGCAGCTTGGGTTTCGGGTACAACTATGGCTACACCTTC
CASSLGFGYNYGYTF